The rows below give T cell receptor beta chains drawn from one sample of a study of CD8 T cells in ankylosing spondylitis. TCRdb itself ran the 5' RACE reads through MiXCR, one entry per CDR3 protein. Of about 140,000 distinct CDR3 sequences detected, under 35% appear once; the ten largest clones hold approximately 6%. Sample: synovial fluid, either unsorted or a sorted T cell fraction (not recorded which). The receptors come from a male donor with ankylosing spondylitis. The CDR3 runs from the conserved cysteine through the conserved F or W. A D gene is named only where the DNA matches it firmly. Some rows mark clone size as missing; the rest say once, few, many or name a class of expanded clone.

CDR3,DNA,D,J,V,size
CASSDNRGRWYEQYF,TGTGCCAGCAGTGACAACAGGGGGCGTTGGTACGAGCAGTACTTC,TRBD1,TRBJ2-7,TRBV12-3/TRBV12-4,NA
CASSDRVDSPLHF,TGTGCCAGCAGCGACAGGGTGGATTCACCCCTCCACTTT,TRBD1,TRBJ1-6,TRBV3-1,many
CAISALAGYSNTQYF,TGTGCCATCAGCGCCCTAGCGGGATATAGCAATACGCAGTATTTT,TRBD2,TRBJ2-3,TRBV10-3,NA
CASSGPTDRQETQYF,TGCGCCAGCAGTGGACCAACAGACAGGCAAGAGACCCAGTACTTC,NA,TRBJ2-5,TRBV5-1,few
CASSTPSPGLKYTDTQYF,TGTGCCAGCAGTACACCCTCACCGGGACTAAAGTACACAGATACGCAGTATTTT,TRBD2,TRBJ2-3,TRBV28,few
CASSLPGVREQYF,TGTGCCAGCAGCTTGCCAGGGGTAAGAGAGCAGTACTTC,NA,TRBJ2-7,TRBV5-6,NA
CASSSGQGLRSTGNTIYF,TGTGCCAGCAGTTCGGGACAGGGGTTGAGGAGTACTGGAAACACCATATATTTT,TRBD1,TRBJ1-3,TRBV6-5,few
CSASKGPETQYF,TGCAGTGCTAGTAAGGGGCCGGAGACCCAGTACTTC,NA,TRBJ2-5,TRBV20-1,few
CASSLEVGVTGLAEAFF,TGTGCCAGCAGCTTGGAGGTGGGTGTAACCGGCCTCGCTGAAGCTTTCTTT,NA,TRBJ1-1,TRBV5-5,NA
CASTSGRGYTF,TGTGCCAGCACTTCGGGGCGAGGCTACACCTTC,NA,TRBJ1-2,TRBV9,few
CASSDGWIYNEQFF,TGTGCCAGCAGTGACGGCTGGATTTACAATGAGCAGTTCTTC,NA,TRBJ2-1,TRBV2,NA
CASSEIRGAEAFF,TGTGCCAGCAGTGAAATACGGGGCGCTGAAGCTTTCTTT,NA,TRBJ1-1,TRBV6-1,NA
CASSAHMRGTSGNQYF,TGTGCCAGCAGTGCCCACATGAGGGGGACTAGCGGTAACCAGTACTTC,TRBD2,TRBJ2-5,TRBV2,many
CASSYAGVNTEAFF,TGTGCCAGCAGTTACGCAGGAGTGAACACTGAAGCTTTCTTT,NA,TRBJ1-1,TRBV6-5,NA
CSVGQRETQYF,TGCAGCGTTGGTCAACGGGAGACCCAGTACTTC,NA,TRBJ2-5,TRBV29-1,few
CASSYATYNEQFF,TGTGCCAGCAGCTACGCGACCTACAATGAGCAGTTCTTC,NA,TRBJ2-1,TRBV11-3,NA
CSAFRDRDNEQFF,TGCAGTGCTTTCCGGGACCGAGACAATGAGCAGTTCTTC,NA,TRBJ2-1,TRBV20-1,NA
CATIWGRLGQPQHF,TGTGCCACCATCTGGGGCCGTCTAGGGCAGCCCCAGCATTTT,NA,TRBJ1-5,TRBV24-1,NA
CASSQGDHGYTF,TGTGCCAGCAGCCAGGGTGACCATGGCTACACCTTC,NA,TRBJ1-2,TRBV3-1,few
CASSLSLGFGQETQYF,TGTGCCAGCAGCCTTTCTCTTGGATTCGGGCAAGAGACCCAGTACTTC,NA,TRBJ2-5,TRBV28,many
CALGTSGTRTDTQYF,TGTGCCTTGGGGACTAGCGGGACCCGCACAGATACGCAGTATTTT,TRBD2,TRBJ2-3,TRBV12-3/TRBV12-4,few
CAISEGQYEQYF,TGTGCCATCAGTGAGGGCCAGTACGAGCAGTACTTC,NA,TRBJ2-7,TRBV10-3,NA
CASSVEGANYGYTF,TGTGCCAGCAGTGTGGAGGGGGCTAACTATGGCTACACCTTC,NA,TRBJ1-2,TRBV2,NA
CAISEGRGGGLSNQPQHF,TGTGCCATCAGTGAGGGGAGAGGCGGGGGGCTTAGCAATCAGCCCCAGCATTTT,NA,TRBJ1-5,TRBV10-3,NA
CASGLRGHSYEQYF,TGTGCCAGCGGATTAAGGGGGCACAGCTACGAGCAGTACTTC,TRBD1,TRBJ2-7,TRBV7-8,few
CSASGGLLDTQYF,TGCAGTGCTAGCGGGGGGCTTTTAGATACGCAGTATTTT,NA,TRBJ2-3,TRBV20-1,NA
CASSESWQGVTEAFF,TGTGCCAGCAGTGAAAGCTGGCAGGGGGTCACTGAAGCTTTCTTT,TRBD1,TRBJ1-1,TRBV6-1,few
CASGNGFRGPNIQYF,TGTGCCAGTGGTAATGGGTTTAGGGGCCCAAACATTCAGTACTTC,NA,TRBJ2-4,TRBV6-2/TRBV6-3,many
CASSLRGNALYEQFF,TGTGCCAGCAGCTTACGAGGGAACGCGTTGTATGAGCAGTTCTTC,NA,TRBJ2-1,TRBV7-9,few
CASSLTSGGTETQYF,TGTGCCAGCAGCTTGACTAGCGGGGGTACAGAGACCCAGTACTTC,TRBD2,TRBJ2-5,TRBV5-6,NA
CASSQEAGRGGEKLFF,TGCGCCAGCAGCCAAGAAGCGGGCAGGGGGGGGGAAAAACTGTTTTTT,TRBD1,TRBJ1-4,TRBV4-3,NA
CASSFQQEGSPLHF,TGTGCCAGCAGCTTTCAACAGGAAGGTTCACCCCTCCACTTT,NA,TRBJ1-6,TRBV7-9,NA
CASSLLPGPANYGYTF,TGTGCCAGCAGCCTTCTCCCGGGTCCTGCTAACTATGGCTACACCTTC,NA,TRBJ1-2,TRBV5-6,NA
CASSSETGSYNEQFF,TGCGCCAGCAGCAGCGAGACAGGATCATACAATGAGCAGTTCTTC,NA,TRBJ2-1,TRBV5-1,NA
CATSAAGAYNEQFF,TGTGCCACCAGTGCGGCGGGGGCTTACAATGAGCAGTTCTTC,NA,TRBJ2-1,TRBV24-1,few
CASSLDEVRGAYNEQFF,TGTGCCAGCAGCTTAGATGAAGTTCGGGGGGCCTACAATGAGCAGTTCTTC,TRBD2,TRBJ2-1,TRBV11-3,few
CASSLDPGTDVTRTLNTEAFF,TGTGCCAGCAGTCTCGACCCCGGGACAGACGTAACCAGAACCTTGAACACTGAAGCTTTCTTT,TRBD1,TRBJ1-1,TRBV28,NA